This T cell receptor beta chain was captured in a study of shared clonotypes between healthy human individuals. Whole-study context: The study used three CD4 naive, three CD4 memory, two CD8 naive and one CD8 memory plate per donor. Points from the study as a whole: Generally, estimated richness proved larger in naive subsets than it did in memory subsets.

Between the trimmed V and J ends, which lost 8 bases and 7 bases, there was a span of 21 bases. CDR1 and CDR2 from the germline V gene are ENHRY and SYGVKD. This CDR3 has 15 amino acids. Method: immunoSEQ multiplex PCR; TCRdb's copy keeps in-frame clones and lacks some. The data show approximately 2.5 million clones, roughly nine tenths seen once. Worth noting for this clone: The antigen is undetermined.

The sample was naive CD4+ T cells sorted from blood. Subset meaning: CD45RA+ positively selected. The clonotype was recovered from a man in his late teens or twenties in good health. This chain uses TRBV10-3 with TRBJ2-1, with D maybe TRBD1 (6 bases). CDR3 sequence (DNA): TGTGCCATCGGGCGACAGGCCATTTCGTGGAATGAGCAGTTCTTC. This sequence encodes CAIGRQAISWNEQFF.